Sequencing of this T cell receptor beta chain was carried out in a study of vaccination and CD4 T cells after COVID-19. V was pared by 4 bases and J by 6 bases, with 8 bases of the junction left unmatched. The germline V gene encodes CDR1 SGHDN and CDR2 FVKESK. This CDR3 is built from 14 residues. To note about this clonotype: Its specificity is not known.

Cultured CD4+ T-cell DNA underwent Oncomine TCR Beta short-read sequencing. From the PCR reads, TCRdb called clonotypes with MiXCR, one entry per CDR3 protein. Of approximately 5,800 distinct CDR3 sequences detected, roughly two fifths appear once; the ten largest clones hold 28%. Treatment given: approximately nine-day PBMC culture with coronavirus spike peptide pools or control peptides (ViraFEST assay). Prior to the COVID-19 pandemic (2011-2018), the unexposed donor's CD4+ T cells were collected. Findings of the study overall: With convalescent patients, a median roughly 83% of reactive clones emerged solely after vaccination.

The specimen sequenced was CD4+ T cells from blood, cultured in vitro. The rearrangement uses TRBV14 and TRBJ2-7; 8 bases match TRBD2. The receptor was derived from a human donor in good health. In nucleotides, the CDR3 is TGTGCCAGCAGCCTGGCGGGGGGCTGGGCCGAGCAGTACTTC. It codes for CASSLAGGWAEQYF.